This T cell receptor (beta chain) was sequenced in a study of OX40 agonist ivuxolimab in advanced cancers. Across the study: Patients treated during dose escalation were battling hepatocellular carcinoma, melanoma, renal cell or head and neck cancer. A male proportion of around 86% was recorded, with mean age approximately 57 years and range roughly 23 to 90.

Sequencing used immunoSEQ multiplex PCR; TCRdb keeps in-frame clones, though not all of them. The sample lists tens of thousands of clones, roughly 83% occurring once. Germline lookup yields CDR1 SGHTS and CDR2 YDEGEE. The CDR3 is 17 amino acids. V lost 2 bases to trimming and J lost 9 bases; unmatched junction nucleotides: 19. The gene calls are TRBV5-8 and TRBJ2-7, with 8 positions matching TRBD1. The sample consisted of CD4+ or CD8+ T cells sorted from blood, taken in a trial of the OX40 agonist ivuxolimab. This TCR was recovered from an adult with an advanced solid tumor such as melanoma, head and neck, liver or kidney cancer. CDR3 protein: CASSFRRGLQGAVRQYF. CDR3 DNA: TGTGCCAGCAGCTTTAGGAGAGGCCTTCAGGGGGCGGTTCGGCAGTACTTC.